This record covers a single TCR beta chain. Its specificity is unknown. Sequencing used cDNA as its template, made by extracting RNA and reverse transcribing it. Some clones are missing from TCRdb's copy, which holds only in-frame ones; the method was immunoSEQ multiplex PCR. The sample lists over 150,000 clones, more than 60% occurring once. The source of the sample is a study of CD8+ T cells in alopecia areata. Study conclusions and caveats: Clarity of TCR sharing across patients fell short of that in mice, possibly HLA-related.

Trimming pared 6 bases from V and 3 bases from J, leaving 8 bases between. The CDR3 has 12 residues. Germline V gene sequence: CDR1 SNHLY, CDR2 FYNNEI. The chain uses TRBV2 and TRBJ2-5; D is unresolved. The receptor's source is a human donor with alopecia areata. Sample: CD4+ T cells sorted from blood, taken at week 0. In DNA, the CDR3 is TGTGCCAGCAGAGAGATCGAAGAGACCCAGTACTTC. It yields the protein CASREIEETQYF.